Here is one T cell receptor beta chain with its context. Its antigen is still unknown. These data originate in a study of CD8 T cells in ankylosing spondylitis. Study findings and constraints: A TCR beta motif made of fewer than ten highly homologous variants seemed typical of ankylosing spondylitis blood. Disease-associated clones were reportedly significantly overrepresented in matched ankylosing spondylitis synovial fluid.

Each CDR3 protein gets one entry after TCRdb re-called the 5' RACE reads with MiXCR. In the table there are 700,000 or so distinct CDR3 sequences, 15% to 20% of which are singletons. Germline V gene lookup returns CDR1 MNHEY and CDR2 SVGAGI. Trimming shortened V by 4 bases and J by 6 bases, and 17 bases separated the two germline ends. CDR3 length: 15 amino acids. The TCR sequence derives from a male donor with ankylosing spondylitis. V gene TRBV6-5 combines with J gene TRBJ2-3; D ambiguous. The sequenced sample consisted of blood, either unsorted or a sorted T cell fraction (not recorded which). The CDR3 protein is CASSSDALKGDTQYF. CDR3 DNA sequence: TGTGCCAGCAGTTCGGACGCCCTCAAAGGGGATACGCAGTATTTT.